One sample yielded the 5 T cell receptor beta chains listed below, sequenced in a study of cytomegalovirus exposure and HLA in healthy donors. PCR involved 60 Vbeta and 13 Jbeta primers. Measured with immunoSEQ multiplex PCR; TCRdb has only the in-frame clones, and not every one. The table has 80,000 or so clones, under 65% seen once. The sequencing input was PBMCs. The receptors come from a male donor in good health and CMV-seropositive.

The V call is TRBV21-1, the J call TRBJ2-2; TRBD1, the D gene given by the table, was not confirmed from the DNA. TRBV21-1 is flagged as a pseudogene. This CDR3 region has 16 residues. CDR3 sequence reads: CASSKPRDTNTGELFF. The CDR3 coding sequence is TGTGCCAGCAGCAAACCCCGTGACACCAACACCGGGGAGCTGTTTTTT.

This chain joins TRBV5-4 and TRBJ2-5; D remains unclear. Germline loops: CDR1 SGHNT, CDR2 YYREEE (reference sequence). This CDR3 is built from 12 residues. Between the trimmed V and J ends, which lost 4 bases and 0 bases, there was a span of 4 bases. The CDR3 nucleotides are TGTGCCAGCAGCACTGACCAAGAGACCCAGTACTTC. Its translation: CASSTDQETQYF.

This chain uses TRBV19 with TRBJ1-2; a weak D match, TRBD1 (5 bases). Germline V gene data show CDR1 as LNHDA and CDR2 as SQIVND (reference sequence). V dropped 6 bases and J dropped 2 bases, with 13 bases sitting between them. This CDR3 is 14 amino acids long. CDR3 protein: CASRPDTANYGYTF. The CDR3 nucleotides read TGTGCCAGTAGGCCGGACACCGCAAACTATGGCTACACCTTC.

The chain recombines TRBV30 with TRBJ1-3, with TRBD1 matching 10 bases. The CDR3 totals 15 residues. Per the germline V gene, CDR1 is GTSNPN and CDR2 is SVGIG (reference sequence). Trimming took 2 bases from V and 8 from J; bases not matched to a gene: 9. The CDR3 nucleotides are TGTGCCTGGAGTCTTTATGGACAGGGGGGAGACACCATATATTTT. Amino acids: CAWSLYGQGGDTIYF. The full variable domain, completed using reference TRBV30 and TRBJ1-3, is SQTIHQWPATLVQPVGSPLSLECTVEGTSNPNLYWYRQAAGRGLQLLFYSVGIGQISSEVPQNLSASRPQDRQFILSSKKLLLSDSGFYLCAWSLYGQGGDTIYFGEGSWLTVV.

The gene calls are TRBV6-5 and TRBJ2-1, with D possibly TRBD1 on 6 matching bases. Germline V gene sequence: CDR1 MNHEY, CDR2 SVGAGI. The CDR3 is made up of 12 amino acids. V lost 6 bases, J lost 7 bases, and 10 bases lay in between. The CDR3 DNA follows: TGTGCCAGCAGCCAAGGGGGAAATGAGCAGTTCTTC. Translation: CASSQGGNEQFF.